This T cell receptor beta chain was sequenced during a study of blood T cell repertoires in COVID-19. The method was immunoSEQ multiplex PCR; TCRdb's version includes in-frame clones alone and lacks a portion of them. The table records about 280,000 clones, approximately 85% of them present only once. In its sample, this clone was seen a few times. Per germline, CDR1 MGHDK and CDR2 SYGVNS. This CDR3 is built from 17 residues. With V trimmed by 5 bases and J by 0 bases, 13 bases remained unmatched. The rearrangement uses TRBV25-1 and TRBJ2-7, with 7 positions matching TRBD1. This clonotype originated in a woman between 25 and 40 years old who had recovered from COVID-19. The source material was PBMCs or T cells enriched from blood (not recorded which). The CDR3 loop is CASSSTPTGPSSYEQYF. The CDR3 DNA sequence: TGTGCCAGCAGTTCCACCCCGACAGGGCCGAGCTCCTACGAGCAGTACTTC.